The 22 T cell receptor beta chains presented below share a single source sample, sequenced in a study of T cells in tuberculosis (dated by TCRdb to the late 2010s). The library was obtained by the immunoSEQ multiplex PCR assay. TCRdb retrieved this table from immuneACCESS and kept in-frame rearrangements only. Not all clones are present; in checked studies, unresolved V genes account for under half, and no reason is known for the remainder. For this sample there are 20,000 to 25,000 clones; approximately 90% appear just once. In total, the top ten clones hold roughly 17% of the sample. Specimen: PBMCs. The receptors shown here come from a donor aged 10 to 29 with latent tuberculosis or without tuberculosis infection. Some clones in this sample may be carry-over from other donors' samples.

This chain links TRBV5-1 with TRBJ2-1; 8 bases align to TRBD2. Germline lookup yields CDR1 SGHRS and CDR2 YFSETQ. Trimming removed 0 bases from V and 1 base from J; junction bases left unmatched: 3. The CDR3 consists of 16 residues. For the CDR3, the DNA is TGCGCCAGCAGCTTGGGGCGGGAGGCATCCTACAATGAGCAGTTCTTC. This sequence encodes CASSLGREASYNEQFF. Drawing the rest from reference TRBV5-1 and TRBJ2-1, the complete variable domain is KAGVTQTPRYLIKTRGQQVTLSCSPISGHRSVSWYQQTPGQGLQFLFEYFSETQRNKGNFPGRFSGRQFSNSRSEMNVSTLELGDSALYLCASSLGREASYNEQFFGPGTRLTVL.

This rearrangement joins TRBV12-5 to TRBJ1-5, with no clear D. The CDR3 is made up of 14 amino acids. CDR1 LGHNT and CDR2 FRNRAP come from the germline V gene. In DNA form, the CDR3 reads TGTGCCTCGGGTGAGATTTTGAGCAATCAGCCCCAGCATTTT. Amino acids: CASGEILSNQPQHF. Using reference TRBV12-5 and TRBJ1-5 for the parts outside the CDR3, the full variable domain is DARVTQTPRHKVTEMGQEVTMRCQPILGHNTVFWYRQTMMQGLELLAYFRNRAPLDDSGMPKDRFSAEMPDATLATLKIQPSEPRDSAVYFCASGEILSNQPQHFGDGTRLSIL.

The chain uses TRBV5-1 and TRBJ1-3; TRBD1 matches 10 bases. V shed 0 bases and J 11 bases; nucleotides not matched to a gene: 5. Germline CDR1 reads SGHRS; CDR2 reads YFSETQ. The CDR3 covers 14 residues. CDR3 protein: CASSLGTGGRSIYF. The CDR3 DNA is TGCGCCAGCAGCTTGGGGACAGGGGGTCGGTCCATATATTTT.

The genes are TRBV4-1 and TRBJ2-1, with no clear D. Germline CDR1 and CDR2: MGHRA and YSYEKL. This CDR3 comprises 14 residues. Trimming removed 2 bases at V and 2 bases at J, with 7 bases between. CDR3 region: CASSQLSAYNEQFF. For the CDR3, the DNA is TGCGCCAGCAGCCAATTGTCCGCCTACAATGAGCAGTTCTTC.

The V gene is TRBV19, the J gene TRBJ2-3; weak D call: TRBD2 (6 bases). The CDR3 is made up of 13 amino acids. The germline V and J ends were trimmed by 6 bases and 5 bases, with 12 bases remaining between them. Per germline, CDR1 LNHDA and CDR2 SQIVND (reference sequence). The CDR3 spells CASRLRREDTQYF. CDR3 bases: TGTGCCAGTAGGTTACGGAGGGAAGATACGCAGTATTTT.

The rearrangement joins TRBV6-1 to TRBJ1-4; D gene ambiguous. V was shortened by 0 bases and J by 2 bases, with 7 bases between the two germline ends. Looked up from germline, CDR1 is MNHNS and CDR2 is SASEGT. The CDR3 is 15 residues long. This chain's CDR3 is CASSEAGGTNEKLFF. DNA for the CDR3: TGTGCCAGCAGTGAAGCGGGAGGGACTAATGAAAAACTGTTTTTT.

CDR3 protein: CASSLAGGRVGYEQYF. The CDR3 DNA follows: TGCGCCAGCAGCTTGGCTGGCGGGCGGGTAGGATACGAGCAGTACTTC. This chain uses TRBV5-1 with TRBJ2-7; TRBD2 might be the D (5 bases). The CDR3 runs to 16 residues. Trimming removed 0 bases from V and 4 bases from J, with 17 bases in between. Germline assignment: CDR1 SGHRS and CDR2 YFSETQ.

The chain combines TRBV27 with TRBJ2-1, with 11 bases lining up with TRBD2. Germline V CDR1 and CDR2: MNHEY, SMNVEV (reference sequence). Trimming cost V 6 bases and J 2 bases; bases outside gene matches: 9. The length of the CDR3 is 17 residues. In DNA form, the CDR3 reads TGTGCCAGCAGCGCAAAGACTAGCGGGACCACCTACAATGAGCAGTTCTTC. It specifies CASSAKTSGTTYNEQFF.

The chain joins TRBV7-9 to TRBJ2-1; weak D call: TRBD2 (5 bases). The germline V and J ends were trimmed by 5 bases and 5 bases, with 16 bases remaining between them. CDR3 length: 15 residues. Germline V CDR1 and CDR2: SEHNR, FQNEAQ (reference sequence). The CDR3 is CASSRVPRGNNEQFF. DNA of the CDR3: TGTGCCAGCAGCCGCGTGCCCCGGGGTAACAATGAGCAGTTCTTC.

The chain couples TRBV6-5 to TRBJ1-2, with TRBD1 matching 7 bases. CDR1 and CDR2 from the germline V gene are MNHEY and SVGAGI. This CDR3 comprises 15 residues. V was pared by 2 bases and J by 4 bases, with 7 bases of the junction left unmatched. The CDR3 protein is CASSYRGQLGYGYTF. CDR3 nucleotide sequence: TGTGCCAGCAGTTACCGGGGACAGCTTGGCTATGGCTACACCTTC.

This chain links TRBV5-1 with TRBJ2-2; a possible D gene is TRBD1 (5 bases). V was shortened by 0 bases and J by 4 bases, with 10 bases between the two germline ends. The CDR3 covers 15 residues. Germline V gene sequence: CDR1 SGHRS, CDR2 YFSETQ. CDR3 sequence reads: CASSLDWGGTGELFF. In nucleotides, the CDR3 is TGCGCCAGCAGCTTGGATTGGGGCGGCACCGGGGAGCTGTTTTTT.

The chain combines TRBV30 with TRBJ1-4; D may be TRBD1 (5 bases). The CDR3 covers 14 residues. Germline V gene lookup returns CDR1 GTSNPN and CDR2 SVGIG (reference sequence). The germline V and J ends were trimmed by 0 bases and 8 bases, with 13 bases remaining between them. The CDR3 spells CAWSVDSRFEKLFF. The CDR3, as DNA: TGTGCCTGGAGTGTAGACAGTCGGTTCGAAAAACTGTTTTTT.

The chain couples TRBV14 to TRBJ2-6, with a weak D call TRBD2 (5 bases). Trimming removed 4 bases at V and 3 bases at J, with 16 bases between. The CDR3 is 17 residues long. Looked up from germline, CDR1 is SGHDN and CDR2 is FVKESK. Here the CDR3 reads CASSPRVGVGGANVLTF. The CDR3 DNA follows: TGTGCCAGCAGCCCTCGGGTCGGGGTTGGTGGGGCCAACGTCCTGACTTTC.

V and J are TRBV5-1 and TRBJ2-7; 8 positions agree with TRBD1. V was pared by 2 bases and J by 1 base, with 5 bases of the junction left unmatched. Germline V CDR1 and CDR2: SGHRS, YFSETQ. This CDR3 contains 15 residues. For the CDR3, the DNA is TGCGCCAGCAGCTTCCTCGGGACAGGTTCCTACGAGCAGTACTTC. Protein sequence: CASSFLGTGSYEQYF.

This chain joins TRBV7-9 and TRBJ2-7; TRBD2 is a possible D gene (6 bases). The CDR3 runs to 14 residues. CDR1 and CDR2 (germline): SEHNR, FQNEAQ (reference sequence). Trimming shortened V by 5 bases and J by 3 bases, and 14 bases separated the two germline ends. The DNA of the CDR3 is TGTGCCAGCAGCCCCGGGTTCGGGGGCTACGAGCAGTACTTC. This codes for CASSPGFGGYEQYF. The complete variable domain, with remaining parts taken from reference TRBV7-9 and TRBJ2-7, reads DTGVSQNPRHKITKRGQNVTFRCDPISEHNRLYWYRQTLGQGPEFLTYFQNEAQLEKSRLLSDRFSAERPKGSFSTLEIQRTEQGDSAMYLCASSPGFGGYEQYFGPGTRLTVT.

The chain is built from TRBV30 and TRBJ1-5; D is ambiguous. Deletions cut 4 bases from V and 5 bases from J, with 6 bases between. The CDR3 contains 11 residues. CDR1 is GTSNPN, CDR2 SVGIG, per germline (reference sequence). The CDR3 nucleotides are TGTGCCTGGATCCTTCATCAGCCCCAGCATTTT. The encoded protein is CAWILHQPQHF. The full variable domain, in which reference TRBV30 and TRBJ1-5 provide the parts outside the CDR3, is SQTIHQWPATLVQPVGSPLSLECTVEGTSNPNLYWYRQAAGRGLQLLFYSVGIGQISSEVPQNLSASRPQDRQFILSSKKLLLSDSGFYLCAWILHQPQHFGDGTRLSIL.

CDR3 region: CSVRGSGTSGRTDTQYF. The CDR3 DNA sequence: TGCAGCGTTCGCGGATCGGGGACTAGCGGGAGGACAGATACGCAGTATTTT. The chain is built from TRBV29-1 and TRBJ2-3; TRBD2 matches 15 bases. In germline, CDR1 is SQVTM, CDR2 ANQGSEA. The CDR3 extends over 17 amino acids. The trim removed 5 bases at V and 3 bases at J, leaving 9 bases unmatched.

The V and J genes are TRBV7-9 and TRBJ2-3; 12 bases are shared with TRBD1. The junction had 1 base not matched to a gene; V was cut back by 1 base and J by 5 bases. CDR3 length equals 15 residues. The germline V gene encodes CDR1 SEHNR and CDR2 FQNEAQ (reference sequence). CDR3 in amino acids: CASSLGDRGQDTQYF. CDR3 in DNA: TGTGCCAGCAGCTTAGGGGACAGGGGGCAAGATACGCAGTATTTT. The whole variable domain, filled in from reference TRBV7-9 and TRBJ2-3, reads DTGVSQNPRHKITKRGQNVTFRCDPISEHNRLYWYRQTLGQGPEFLTYFQNEAQLEKSRLLSDRFSAERPKGSFSTLEIQRTEQGDSAMYLCASSLGDRGQDTQYFGPGTRLTVL.

The rearrangement uses TRBV6-1 and TRBJ1-3; D unresolved. The germline gives CDR1 MNHNS, CDR2 SASEGT. CDR3 length: 14 residues. Trimming removed 5 bases at V and 4 bases at J, with 12 bases between. The CDR3 reads CASSQKGRGNTIYF. The CDR3 bases are TGTGCCAGCAGTCAAAAAGGGAGGGGAAACACCATATATTTT.

V gene TRBV20-1 combines with J gene TRBJ2-1; D remains ambiguous. The CDR3 is 11 amino acids. CDR1 and CDR2 (germline): DFQATT, SNEGSKA (reference sequence). The V and J ends lost 5 bases and 10 bases respectively, with 12 bases between them. Here the CDR3 reads CSALLPSEQFF. For the CDR3, the DNA is TGCAGTGCTTTACTACCGTCGGAGCAGTTCTTC.

The chain couples TRBV7-2 to TRBJ2-3, with D perhaps matching TRBD1 (5 bases). V was trimmed by 5 bases and J by 3 bases, leaving 6 bases between them. This CDR3 spans 12 amino acids. The germline gives CDR1 SGHTA, CDR2 FQGNSA. The CDR3 region is CASSPGTDTQYF. CDR3 nucleotide sequence: TGTGCCAGCAGCCCAGGGACAGATACGCAGTATTTT.

CDR3 in amino acids: CAWSVGWTGGPQSRTYEQYF. For the CDR3, the DNA is TGTGCCTGGAGTGTAGGATGGACAGGGGGGCCGCAGTCTAGGACCTACGAGCAGTACTTC. This chain connects TRBV30 to TRBJ2-7; 10 bases fit TRBD1. Unmatched junction bases numbered 19, after V lost 0 bases and J lost 2 bases. Germline CDR1 is GTSNPN and CDR2 is SVGIG (reference sequence). The CDR3 length is 20 residues.